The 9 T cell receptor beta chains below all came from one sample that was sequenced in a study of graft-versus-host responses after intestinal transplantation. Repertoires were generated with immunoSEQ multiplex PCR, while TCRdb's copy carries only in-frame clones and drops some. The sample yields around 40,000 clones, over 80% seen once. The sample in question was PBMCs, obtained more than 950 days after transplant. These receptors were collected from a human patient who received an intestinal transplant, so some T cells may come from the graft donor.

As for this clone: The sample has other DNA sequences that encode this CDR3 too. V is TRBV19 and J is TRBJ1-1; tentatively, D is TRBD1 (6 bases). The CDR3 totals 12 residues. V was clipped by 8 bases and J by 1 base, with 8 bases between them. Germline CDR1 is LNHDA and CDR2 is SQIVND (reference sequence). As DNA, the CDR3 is TGTGCCAGTCGCAGGGGGAACACTGAAGCTTTCTTT. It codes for CASRRGNTEAFF.

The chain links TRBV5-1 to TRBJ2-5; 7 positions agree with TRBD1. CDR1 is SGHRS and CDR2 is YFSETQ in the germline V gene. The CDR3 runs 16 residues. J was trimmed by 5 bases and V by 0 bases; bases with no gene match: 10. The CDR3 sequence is CASSLARTGLWETQYF. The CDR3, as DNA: TGCGCCAGCAGCTTGGCTAGGACAGGCCTTTGGGAGACCCAGTACTTC.

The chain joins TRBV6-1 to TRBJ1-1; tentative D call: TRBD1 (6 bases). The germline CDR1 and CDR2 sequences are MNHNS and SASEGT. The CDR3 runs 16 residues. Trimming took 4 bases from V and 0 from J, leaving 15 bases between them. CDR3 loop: CASSGPQGRMNTEAFF. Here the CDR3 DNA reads TGTGCCAGCAGTGGCCCACAGGGACGGATGAACACTGAAGCTTTCTTT.

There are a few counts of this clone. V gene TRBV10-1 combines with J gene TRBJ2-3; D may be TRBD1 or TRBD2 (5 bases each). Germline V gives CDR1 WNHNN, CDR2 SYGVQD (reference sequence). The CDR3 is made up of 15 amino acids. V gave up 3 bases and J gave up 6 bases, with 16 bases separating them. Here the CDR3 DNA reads TGCGCCAGCAGTGATATGAGGGGCGGATTGGATACGCAGTATTTT. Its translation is CASSDMRGGLDTQYF.

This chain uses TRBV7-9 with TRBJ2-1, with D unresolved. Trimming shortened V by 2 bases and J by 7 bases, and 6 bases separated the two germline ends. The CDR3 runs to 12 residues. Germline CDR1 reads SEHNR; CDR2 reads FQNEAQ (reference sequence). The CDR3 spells CASSLPPNEQFF. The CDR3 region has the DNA TGTGCCAGCAGCTTACCCCCGAATGAGCAGTTCTTC. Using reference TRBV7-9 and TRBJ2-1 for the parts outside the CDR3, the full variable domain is DTGVSQNPRHKITKRGQNVTFRCDPISEHNRLYWYRQTLGQGPEFLTYFQNEAQLEKSRLLSDRFSAERPKGSFSTLEIQRTEQGDSAMYLCASSLPPNEQFFGPGTRLTVL.

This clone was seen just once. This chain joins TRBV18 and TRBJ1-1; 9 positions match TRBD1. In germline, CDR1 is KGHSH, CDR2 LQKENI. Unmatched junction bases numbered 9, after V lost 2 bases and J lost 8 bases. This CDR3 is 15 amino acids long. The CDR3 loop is CASSPSNTGGGEAFF. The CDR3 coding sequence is TGTGCCAGCTCACCATCCAACACAGGGGGCGGGGAAGCTTTCTTT.

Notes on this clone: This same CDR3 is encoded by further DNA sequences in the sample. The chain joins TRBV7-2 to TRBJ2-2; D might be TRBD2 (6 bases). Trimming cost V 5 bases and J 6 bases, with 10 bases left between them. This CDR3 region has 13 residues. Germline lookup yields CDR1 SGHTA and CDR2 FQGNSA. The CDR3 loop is CASSRPGAGELFF. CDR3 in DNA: TGTGCCAGCAGCCGACCGGGGGCCGGGGAGCTGTTTTTT.

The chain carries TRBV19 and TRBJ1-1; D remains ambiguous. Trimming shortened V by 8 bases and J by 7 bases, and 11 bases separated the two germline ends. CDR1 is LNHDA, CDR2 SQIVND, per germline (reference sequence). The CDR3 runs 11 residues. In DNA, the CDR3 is TGTGCCAGTGGTTATATGGTTGAAGCTTTCTTT. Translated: CASGYMVEAFF.

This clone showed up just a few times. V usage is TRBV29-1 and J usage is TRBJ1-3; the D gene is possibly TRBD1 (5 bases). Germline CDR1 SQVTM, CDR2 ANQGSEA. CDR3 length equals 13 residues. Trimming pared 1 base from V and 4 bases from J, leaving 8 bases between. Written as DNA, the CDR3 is TGCAGCGTTGAAGGGGCAGGGGGAAACACCATATATTTT. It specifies CSVEGAGGNTIYF.